A selection of T cell receptor beta chains follows, all from one sample in a study of metastatic and nonmetastatic thyroid tumors. TCRdb reprocessed the PCR reads using MiXCR. The sample carries 70,000 or so clones, 13% to 15% recorded once. The specimen sequenced was blood. The receptors derive from a male donor with papillary thyroid cancer or a benign thyroid nodule (not recorded which). Some clones in this sample may be carry-over from other donors' samples. Each CDR3 is given with its conserved first and last residue. The order of the fields is D gene, J gene, V gene, clone size, CDR3 DNA, CDR3 protein. D genes are given only for firm matches. Only some rows state a clone size, as once, few, many or a class for expanded clones.

- TRBJ2-2 TRBV11-2 many TGTGCCAGCAGCTTAGAATATCAGAACACCGGGGAGCTGTTTTTT CASSLEYQNTGELFF
- TRBJ2-7 TRBV24-1 - TGTGCCACCAGTGGTGGTGGGGGCGAGCAGTACTTC CATSGGGGEQYF
- TRBJ1-1 TRBV14 many TGTGCCAGCAGCGATACAAGGAACACTGAAGCTTTCTTT CASSDTRNTEAFF
- TRBJ2-7 TRBV28 few TGTGCCAGCATCCCCCCCTCGGTACAGGGGAGGTACGAGCAGTACTTC CASIPPSVQGRYEQYF
- TRBJ2-1 TRBV20-1 many TGCAGTGCTAGAGATTTGACTCCATCCCCGGTCTTC CSARDLTPSPVF
- TRBJ1-1 TRBV27 many TGTGCCAGCAGTTTGTCGGGGAGTAATGAAGCTTTCTTT CASSLSGSNEAFF
- TRBJ2-1 TRBV6-2/TRBV6-3 - TGTGCCAGCAGTTACTCTAATCAGGGGGGTGGTGTGGCCTTC CASSYSNQGGGVAF
- TRBJ1-2 TRBV20-1 - TGCAGTGCTAGAGATGAAGGGCGACAGGAGAGTAACTATGGCTACACCTTC CSARDEGRQESNYGYTF
TRBD1 TRBJ2-6 TRBV2 many TGTGCCAGCAGTGGTAAACCTGGACAGGGATCTTTCTCTGGGGCCAACGTCCTGACTTTC CASSGKPGQGSFSGANVLTF
- TRBJ2-5 TRBV7-9 many TGTGCCAGCAGGGGATTCCAAGAGACCCAGTACTTC CASRGFQETQYF
- TRBJ1-5 TRBV28 - TGTGCCAGCATCTTAGGAGTAATCAATCAGCCCCAGCATTTT CASILGVINQPQHF
TRBD1 TRBJ2-5 TRBV7-2 many TGTGCCAGCAGCTTAGAAGGGACAGGGATGGGAGAGACCCAGTACTTC CASSLEGTGMGETQYF
TRBD1 TRBJ2-5 TRBV20-1 many TGCAGTGCTAGAGATAAGGGGGCGGGTGAGACCCAGTACTTC CSARDKGAGETQYF
- TRBJ1-1 TRBV6-2/TRBV6-3 few TGTGCCAGCAGTCTGATTAGTTCTGAAGCTTTCTTT CASSLISSEAFF
- TRBJ1-3 TRBV3-1 many TGTGCCAGCAGCCTCTCGGGCCCCTTGGGGGGAAACACCATATATTTT CASSLSGPLGGNTIYF
- TRBJ1-3 TRBV14 many TGTGCCAGCAGCCAAGTGCTATGGGGGACTGGAAACACCATATATTTT CASSQVLWGTGNTIYF
TRBD2 TRBJ2-5 TRBV9 - TGTGCCAGCAGCCCGGGACTAGCGGGAGGGGGTAGGGTCCAAGAGACCCAGTACTTC CASSPGLAGGGRVQETQYF
- TRBJ2-1 TRBV6-6 many TGTGCCAGCAGTTACTCGATTGGTAGGGAAACGATCAATGAGCAGTTCTTC CASSYSIGRETINEQFF
- TRBJ2-6 TRBV4-3 - TGCGCCAGCAGCCAAGAAGGGAACTCTGGGGCCAACTTCCCGACTTTC CASSQEGNSGANFPTF
- TRBJ2-2 TRBV6-1 many TGTGCCAGCAGGGGGGTAGGGGGAGTGAACACCGGGGAGCTGTTTTTT CASRGVGGVNTGELFF
- TRBJ1-2 TRBV12-3/TRBV12-4 - TGTGCCAGCAGTTTCGGGGGTGATGGCTACACCTTC CASSFGGDGYTF
TRBD1 TRBJ2-3 TRBV20-1 many TGCAGTGCCAGTCCCGGGACAGGGGGAGATACGCAGTATTTT CSASPGTGGDTQYF
- TRBJ2-7 TRBV28 medium-sized TGTGCCAGCACTTTCGGGGCATCCTACGAGCAGTACTTC CASTFGASYEQYF
TRBD1 TRBJ2-2 TRBV5-6 many TGTGCCAGCAGCTTCCCCGGGACAGGAAAGACCGGGGAGCTGTTTTTT CASSFPGTGKTGELFF
TRBD1 TRBJ1-5 TRBV6-2/TRBV6-3 many TGTGCCAGCACCCAGGACAGGCCTAGCAATCAGCCCCAGCATTTT CASTQDRPSNQPQHF
TRBD2 TRBJ2-3 TRBV11-1 many TGTGCCAGCAGCTTAAAGTTAGCGGGAGCCAGCACAGATACGCAGTATTTT CASSLKLAGASTDTQYF
- TRBJ2-7 TRBV20-1 once TGCAGTGCTATATATTTGCCGCGGGGCTCCTACGAGCAGTACTTC CSAIYLPRGSYEQYF
TRBD2 TRBJ2-5 TRBV4-3 many TGCGCCAGCAGCCAAGGATGCCCGGGACTAGCGGTCGTGGCGGGGTGGTGCCAGTACTTC CASSQGCPGLAVVAGWCQYF
TRBD1 TRBJ2-5 TRBV7-3 - TGTGCCAGCAGCTTAATAAGCCGACCCGGGACAGGGGGCCGGGAGACCAAGTACTTC CASSLISRPGTGGRETKYF
TRBD2 TRBJ2-1 TRBV12-3/TRBV12-4 - TGTGCCAGCAGATCTGGACTAGCGGGATGGCGAAATGAGCAGTTCTTC CASRSGLAGWRNEQFF
TRBD2 TRBJ2-1 TRBV4-1 many TGCGCCAGCAGCTCCGGACTAGCGGGGGGAGAACAGCGGTTCTTC CASSSGLAGGEQRFF
- TRBJ2-7 TRBV10-3 - TGTGCCATCACTGAGGGTCTCGAGCAGTACTTT CAITEGLEQYF
- TRBJ1-1 TRBV10-1 many TGCGCCAGCAGTGAGTCGGCAGGGTCCCTGATCTTT CASSESAGSLIF
- TRBJ1-6 TRBV6-4 few TGTGCCAGCAGTTACTCGGGACGGTATAATTCACCCCTCCACTTT CASSYSGRYNSPLHF
- TRBJ1-2 TRBV4-1 many TGCGCCAGCAGCCAAGTCCTCTATGGCTACACCTTC CASSQVLYGYTF
- TRBJ1-1 TRBV6-2/TRBV6-3 few TGTGCCAGCAGTTACGATCAGGGAATGAACACTGAAGATTTATTT CASSYDQGMNTEDLF
TRBD1 TRBJ1-2 TRBV6-1 few TGTGCCAGCAGAGCGAGACCGGGACAGGGGGCCACTTATGGCTACACCTTC CASRARPGQGATYGYTF
TRBD2 TRBJ2-1 TRBV7-9 many TGTGCCAGTTCGATAGCGGGACGTAACAATGAGCAGTTCTTC CASSIAGRNNEQFF
TRBD1 TRBJ2-3 TRBV9 many TGTGCCAGCAGCGATGGACAGGTAACAGATACGCAGTATTTT CASSDGQVTDTQYF
TRBD2 TRBJ2-5 TRBV20-1 many TGCAGTGCGGACGTTTCGGGAGGGGGAGAGACCCAGTACTTC CSADVSGGGETQYF
TRBD1 TRBJ1-6 TRBV6-1 medium-sized TGTGCCAGCAGTGAAGCGACAGGGGTTTCACCCCTCCACTTT CASSEATGVSPLHF
- TRBJ2-3 TRBV13 many TGTGCCAGCAGCTTGCCGCGCACAGATACGCAGTATTTT CASSLPRTDTQYF
- TRBJ2-6 TRBV7-2 many TGTGCCAGCAGCTTAGGTCGATCTGGGGCCAACGTCCTGACTTTC CASSLGRSGANVLTF